This TCR beta chain was captured by sequencing in a study of metastatic and nonmetastatic thyroid tumors. Looking at the study overall: Repertoires were compared across blood and tumor or nodule tissue from malignant and benign thyroid patients. Study results and limitations: Relative to benign nodules, malignant thyroid tumors were reportedly characterized by significantly elevated TCR beta diversity in blood and tumor.

Thyroid surgery had not been preceded by any treatment in any patient. Only a few counts were recorded for this clone. Antigen specificity is unknown. Original processing methods: Clinicopathological groups supplied CDR3 differences that were used to build a distant-metastasis classifier for papillary thyroid cancer. TCRdb reprocessed the PCR reads using MiXCR. These V and J calls derive from TCRdb rather than the authors' analysis. Of about 3,500 clones in the sample, 35% to 40% were seen once. Material: adjacent normal tissue. This receptor was taken from a male donor with papillary thyroid cancer or a benign thyroid nodule (not recorded which). Some clones in this sample may be carry-over from other donors' samples.

CDR3 nucleotides: TGTGCCAGCAGTCCTGGGACAGGGAGGACAGATACGCAGTATTTT. Its protein is CASSPGTGRTDTQYF. The gene calls are TRBV28 and TRBJ2-3; 9 bases line up with TRBD1. This CDR3 contains 15 residues. Germline lookup yields CDR1 MDHEN and CDR2 SYDVKM. Trimming at V came to 5 bases and at J to 3 bases, leaving 6 bases not matched to a gene.